This T cell receptor (beta chain) was recorded in a study of T cells after yellow fever vaccination. There are many counts of this clonotype. MiXCR was run by TCRdb on the 5' RACE reads, yielding one entry per CDR3 protein. The table includes a few hundred thousand distinct CDR3 sequences, approximately 3.5% detected once. V was pared by 9 bases and J by 7 bases, with 6 bases of the junction left unmatched. Germline CDR1 and CDR2: SNHLY and FYNNEI. The CDR3 is made up of 13 amino acids. The clonotype originates from a man aged 18 to 29 who received the YFV17D yellow fever vaccine. The V and J genes are TRBV2 and TRBJ1-6; TRBD1 matches 7 bases. The sequences come from PBMCs, collected 15 days after the yellow fever booster vaccination. CDR3 nucleotide sequence: TGTGCCAGGAGAGGGACAGTAAATTCACCCCTCCACTTT. Protein sequence: CARRGTVNSPLHF. The full variable domain, completed using reference TRBV2 and TRBJ1-6, is EPEVTQTPSHQVTQMGQEVILRCVPISNHLYFYWYRQILGQKVEFLVSFYNNEISEKSEIFDDQFSVERPDGSNFTLKIRSTKLEDSAMYFCARRGTVNSPLHFGNGTRLTVT.